A selection of T cell receptor beta chains follows, all from one sample in a study of a mutant IDH1 vaccine in newly diagnosed glioma. Profiled with immunoSEQ multiplex PCR; TCRdb holds only in-frame clones, not every one. The sample yields fewer than 70,000 clones, about four fifths seen once. For these receptors, no antigen is known. This material consisted of PBMCs, taken from a glioma patient whose treatment included an IDH1 peptide vaccine. These receptors were taken from a man aged 25-40 years with glioma. Each CDR3 is given with its conserved first and last residue. Fields, in order: clone size, V gene, D gene, J gene, CDR3 protein, CDR3 DNA. A D gene is named only where the DNA matches it firmly. Size is omitted from some rows. Given values are once, few, many or a class for expanded clones.

.	TRBV30	.	TRBJ2-5	CAWSSPANQNPQYF	TGTGCCTGGAGCTCTCCGGCCAACCAGAACCCGCAGTACTTC
.	TRBV27	TRBD1	TRBJ1-4	CASRAQGAAEKLFF	TGTGCCAGCAGGGCCCAGGGGGCGGCTGAAAAACTGTTTTTT
.	TRBV5-1	TRBD1	TRBJ1-6	CASSPQDPGGSPLHF	TGCGCCAGCAGCCCTCAAGACCCAGGGGGTTCACCCCTCCACTTT
.	TRBV6-5	.	TRBJ1-5	CASSPRRIRHQPQHF	TGTGCCAGCAGCCCCCGGCGGATTCGTCATCAGCCCCAGCATTTT
.	TRBV10-3	TRBD1	TRBJ2-7	CATRLTSDRGHEQYF	TGTGCCACCCGGCTCACTTCGGACAGGGGCCACGAGCAGTACTTC
.	TRBV7-9	.	TRBJ2-2	CASSMRGFAGELFF	TGTGCCAGCAGCATGCGAGGGTTTGCCGGGGAGCTGTTTTTT
.	TRBV4-1	.	TRBJ2-7	CASSQETYRPFYEQYF	TGCGCCAGCAGCCAAGAGACGTATCGTCCATTCTACGAGCAGTACTTC
once	TRBV4-3	TRBD1	TRBJ2-7	CASSQGSGTGTYEQYF	TGCGCCAGCAGCCAAGGCTCCGGGACAGGAACCTACGAGCAGTACTTC
.	TRBV5-1	.	TRBJ2-5	CASSPSQGMEETQYF	TGCGCCAGCAGCCCCTCCCAGGGCATGGAGGAGACCCAGTACTTC
.	TRBV7-7	.	TRBJ1-3	CASSLAPEGNTIYF	TGTGCCAGCAGCTTAGCTCCCGAGGGAAACACCATATATTTT
few	TRBV4-2	.	TRBJ1-5	CASSQWEGVGNQPQHF	TGTGCCAGCAGCCAGTGGGAGGGAGTGGGCAATCAGCCCCAGCATTTT
.	TRBV2	.	TRBJ1-3	CASSGTGERGNTIYF	TGTGCCAGCAGTGGGACCGGGGAGAGGGGAAACACCATATATTTT
.	TRBV7-3	TRBD1	TRBJ1-1	CASSGQGQAFF	TGTGCCAGCAGCGGACAGGGGCAAGCTTTCTTT
.	TRBV7-9	.	TRBJ2-3	CASSFRAGGTDTQYF	TGTGCCAGCAGCTTTCGCGCAGGGGGCACAGATACGCAGTATTTT
.	TRBV6-6	.	TRBJ2-7	CASTGTSVYEQYF	TGTGCCAGCACCGGGACTTCGGTGTACGAGCAGTACTTC
.	TRBV5-4	TRBD2	TRBJ2-7	CASSWTSGSYEQYF	TGTGCCAGCAGCTGGACTAGCGGCTCCTACGAGCAGTACTTC
.	TRBV5-4	.	TRBJ1-4	CASSLGQSNEKLFF	TGTGCCAGCAGCTTGGGACAGTCTAATGAAAAACTGTTTTTT
.	TRBV28	.	TRBJ1-2	CASSPSLNYGYTF	TGTGCCAGCAGCCCGTCCCTAAACTATGGCTACACCTTC
.	TRBV19	.	TRBJ1-1	CASSMQRVNTEAFF	TGTGCCAGTAGTATGCAGCGGGTGAACACTGAAGCTTTCTTT
.	TRBV5-1	.	TRBJ2-2	CASSPRTSGSTGELFF	TGCGCCAGCAGCCCCCGAACTAGTGGTTCCACCGGGGAGCTGTTTTTT
.	TRBV5-1	TRBD1	TRBJ2-7	CASSFSGTVDYEQYF	TGCGCCAGCAGCTTCTCCGGGACAGTGGACTACGAGCAGTACTTC
.	TRBV30	.	TRBJ1-2	CAWSDGSTYGYTF	TGTGCCTGGAGTGATGGCTCAACCTATGGCTACACCTTC
.	TRBV30	TRBD1	TRBJ1-1	CAWSDLFRDRGEDTEAFF	TGTGCCTGGAGTGATCTCTTCCGGGACAGGGGGGAGGACACTGAAGCTTTCTTT